The next 4 T cell receptor beta chains were all read from a single sample in a study of T-cell memory formation after mild COVID-19. TCRdb reprocessed the 5' RACE reads via MiXCR and lists one record per CDR3 protein. Here the sample spans 100,000 to 120,000 distinct CDR3 sequences, roughly a sixth being singletons. Sequenced material: PBMCs or a T cell subset sorted from them (not recorded which). Source of these receptors: a man aged 18 to 29 who had mild COVID-19 (a few samples of this study predate the infection). Cell type and time point are not known.

This chain connects TRBV11-2 to TRBJ1-2, with 7 bases matching TRBD1. CDR1 and CDR2 from the germline V gene are SGHAT and FQNNGV. J was trimmed by 8 bases and V by 1 base; bases with no gene match: 7. The CDR3 extends over 14 amino acids. For the CDR3, the DNA is TGTGCCAGCAGCTTAGTAGGACAGGACTGGGGCTACACCTTC. This codes for CASSLVGQDWGYTF. Based on the CDR3 plus reference TRBV11-2 and TRBJ1-2, the full variable domain is EAGVAQSPRYKIIEKRQSVAFWCNPISGHATLYWYQQILGQGPKLLIQFQNNGVVDDSQLPKDRFSAERLKGVDSTLKIQPAKLEDSAVYLCASSLVGQDWGYTFGSGTRLTVV.

This clonotype occurred many times. The chain joins TRBV5-1 to TRBJ1-1; D may be TRBD1 (5 bases). Germline V CDR1 and CDR2: SGHRS, YFSETQ. V was shortened by 0 bases and J by 4 bases, with 7 bases between the two germline ends. The CDR3 totals 13 residues. CDR3 bases: TGCGCCAGCAGCTTGGTTCAGGGCACTGAAGCTTTCTTT. Amino acid sequence: CASSLVQGTEAFF.

This chain connects TRBV6-5 to TRBJ1-1; D is ambiguous. The germline CDR1 and CDR2 sequences are MNHEY and SVGAGI. The CDR3 runs to 12 residues. The V gene lost 6 bases and the J gene lost 7 bases, with 12 bases spanning the gap. The CDR3 sequence is CASRVPGGEAFF. CDR3 nucleotide sequence: TGTGCCAGCAGAGTGCCGGGCGGTGAAGCTTTCTTT.

This chain connects TRBV11-2 to TRBJ1-5, with TRBD1 as a possible D gene (5 bases). This CDR3 contains 12 residues. Per germline, CDR1 SGHAT and CDR2 FQNNGV. Trimming removed 3 bases from V and 7 bases from J, with 7 bases in between. Here the CDR3 DNA reads TGTGCCAGCAGCTTCAGGGACCAGCCCCAGCATTTT. Its translation: CASSFRDQPQHF.